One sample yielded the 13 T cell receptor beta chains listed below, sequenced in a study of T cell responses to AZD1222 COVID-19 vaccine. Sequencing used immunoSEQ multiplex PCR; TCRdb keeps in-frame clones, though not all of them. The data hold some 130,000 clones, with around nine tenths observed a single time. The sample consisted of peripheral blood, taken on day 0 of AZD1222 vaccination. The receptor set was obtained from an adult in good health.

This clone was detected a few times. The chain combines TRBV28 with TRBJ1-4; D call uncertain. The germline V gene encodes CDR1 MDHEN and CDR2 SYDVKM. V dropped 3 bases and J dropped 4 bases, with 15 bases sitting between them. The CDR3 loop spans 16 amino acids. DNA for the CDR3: TGTGCCAGCAGTTTTATGAGCCTCTGGGGTAATGAAAAACTGTTTTTT. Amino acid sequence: CASSFMSLWGNEKLFF. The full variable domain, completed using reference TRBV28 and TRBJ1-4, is DVKVTQSSRYLVKRTGEKVFLECVQDMDHENMFWYRQDPGLGLRLIYFSYDVKMKEKGDIPEGYSVSREKKERFSLILESASTNQTSMYLCASSFMSLWGNEKLFFGSGTQLSVL.

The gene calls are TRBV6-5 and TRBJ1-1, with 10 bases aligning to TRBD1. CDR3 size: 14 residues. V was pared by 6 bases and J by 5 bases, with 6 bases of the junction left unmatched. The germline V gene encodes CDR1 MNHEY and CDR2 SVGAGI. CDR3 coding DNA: TGTGCCAGCAGGCCGGGACAGGGGAATACTGAAGCTTTCTTT. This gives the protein CASRPGQGNTEAFF.

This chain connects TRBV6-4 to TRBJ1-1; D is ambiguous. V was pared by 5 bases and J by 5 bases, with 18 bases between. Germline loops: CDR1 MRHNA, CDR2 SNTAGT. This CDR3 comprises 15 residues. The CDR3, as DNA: TGTGCCAGCAGTCCCACGGGTGGTGTCGGGACTGAAGCTTTCTTT. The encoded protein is CASSPTGGVGTEAFF.

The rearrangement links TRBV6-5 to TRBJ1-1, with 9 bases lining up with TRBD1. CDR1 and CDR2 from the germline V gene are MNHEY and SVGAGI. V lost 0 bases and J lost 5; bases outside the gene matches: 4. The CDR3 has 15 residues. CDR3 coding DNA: TGTGCCAGCAGTTACTCGGGACAGGGACGAACTGAAGCTTTCTTT. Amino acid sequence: CASSYSGQGRTEAFF.

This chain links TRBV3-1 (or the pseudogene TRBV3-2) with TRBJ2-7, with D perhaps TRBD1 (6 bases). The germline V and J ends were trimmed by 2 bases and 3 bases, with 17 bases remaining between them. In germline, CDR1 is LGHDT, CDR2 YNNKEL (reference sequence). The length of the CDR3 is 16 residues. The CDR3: CASSQPGGQGNYEQYF. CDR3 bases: TGTGCCAGCAGCCAACCCGGCGGCCAGGGGAACTACGAGCAGTACTTC.

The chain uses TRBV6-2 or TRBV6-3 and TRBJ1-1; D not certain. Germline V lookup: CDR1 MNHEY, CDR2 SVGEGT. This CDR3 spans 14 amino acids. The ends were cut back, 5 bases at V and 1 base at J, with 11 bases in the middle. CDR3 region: CASSHSYSNTEAFF. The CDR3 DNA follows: TGTGCCAGCAGTCACAGTTATTCGAACACTGAAGCTTTCTTT.

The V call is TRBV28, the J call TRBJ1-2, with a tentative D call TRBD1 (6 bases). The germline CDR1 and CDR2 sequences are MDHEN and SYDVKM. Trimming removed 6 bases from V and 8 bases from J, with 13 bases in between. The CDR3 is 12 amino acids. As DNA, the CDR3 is TGTGCCAGCAGCTTTGGACAGAGGGGCTACACCTTC. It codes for CASSFGQRGYTF.

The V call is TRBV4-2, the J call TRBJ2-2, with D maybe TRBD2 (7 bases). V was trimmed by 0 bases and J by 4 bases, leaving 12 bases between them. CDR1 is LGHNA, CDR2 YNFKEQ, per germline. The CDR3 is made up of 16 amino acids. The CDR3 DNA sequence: TGTGCCAGCAGCCAAGAGGGGGGGCAAGGCACCGGGGAGCTGTTTTTT. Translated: CASSQEGGQGTGELFF.

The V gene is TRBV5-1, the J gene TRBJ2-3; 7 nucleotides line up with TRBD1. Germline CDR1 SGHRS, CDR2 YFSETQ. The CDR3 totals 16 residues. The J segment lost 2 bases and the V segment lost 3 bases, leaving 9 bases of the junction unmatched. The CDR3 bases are TGCGCCAGCAGCTGGGAACGACAGGGCGCCACAGATACGCAGTATTTT. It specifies CASSWERQGATDTQYF.

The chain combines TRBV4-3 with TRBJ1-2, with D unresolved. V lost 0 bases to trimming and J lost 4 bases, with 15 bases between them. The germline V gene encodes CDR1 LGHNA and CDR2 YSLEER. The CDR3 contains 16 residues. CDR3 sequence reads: CASSQDMAKPTYGYTF. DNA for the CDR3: TGCGCCAGCAGCCAAGATATGGCCAAGCCTACCTATGGCTACACCTTC.

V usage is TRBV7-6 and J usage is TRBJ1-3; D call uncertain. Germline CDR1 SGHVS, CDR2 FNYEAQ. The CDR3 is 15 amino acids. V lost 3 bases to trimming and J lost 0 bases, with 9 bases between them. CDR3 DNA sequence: TGTGCCAGCAGCTTGGGGAGTAGCTCTGGAAACACCATATATTTT. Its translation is CASSLGSSSGNTIYF. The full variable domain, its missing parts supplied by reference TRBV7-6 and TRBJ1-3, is GAGVSQSPRYKVTKRGQDVALRCDPISGHVSLYWYRQALGQGPEFLTYFNYEAQQDKSGLPNDRFSAERPEGSISTLTIQRTEQRDSAMYRCASSLGSSSGNTIYFGEGSWLTVV.

The CDR3 nucleotides read TGTGCCAGCAGACAACAGGGTCGATTTACTGAAGCTTTCTTT. This sequence encodes CASRQQGRFTEAFF. J is TRBJ1-1 and V is TRBV6-5; possible D gene TRBD1, 6 bases. Per the germline V gene, CDR1 is MNHEY and CDR2 is SVGAGI. The V and J ends lost 6 bases and 5 bases respectively, with 16 bases between them. The CDR3 sequence is 14 residues long.

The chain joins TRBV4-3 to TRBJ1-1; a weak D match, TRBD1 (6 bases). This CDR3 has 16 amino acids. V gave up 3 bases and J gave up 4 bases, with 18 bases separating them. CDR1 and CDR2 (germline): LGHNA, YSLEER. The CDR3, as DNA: TGCGCCAGCAGCCACCTCAGGGGAGGCGGAGGCACTGAAGCTTTCTTT. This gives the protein CASSHLRGGGGTEAFF.